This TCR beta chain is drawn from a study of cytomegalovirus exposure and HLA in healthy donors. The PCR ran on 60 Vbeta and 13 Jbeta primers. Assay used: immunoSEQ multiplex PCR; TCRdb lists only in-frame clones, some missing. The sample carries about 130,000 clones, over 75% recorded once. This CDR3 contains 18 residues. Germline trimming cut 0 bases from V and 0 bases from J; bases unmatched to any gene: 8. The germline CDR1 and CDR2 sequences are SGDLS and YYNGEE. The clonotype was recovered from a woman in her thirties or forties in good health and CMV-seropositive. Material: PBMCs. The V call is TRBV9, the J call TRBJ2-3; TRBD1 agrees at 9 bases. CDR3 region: CASSVAPTTGGSTDTQYF. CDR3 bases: TGTGCCAGCAGCGTAGCTCCGACCACAGGGGGCAGCACAGATACGCAGTATTTT.